These T cell receptor beta chains were read from a single sample in a study of blood T cells in healthy people across ages. TCRdb used MiXCR to reprocess the 5' RACE reads, holding one entry per CDR3 protein. The table has about 640,000 distinct CDR3 sequences, about 53% seen once. The specimen was blood. The receptors come from a man in his sixties in good health. The conserved cysteine and the conserved F or W are not part of the CDR3 here. The order of the fields is D gene, J gene, V gene, CDR3 protein. A D gene is named only where the DNA matches it firmly.

.	TRBJ1-4	TRBV15	ATSRIQEREKLF
TRBD1	TRBJ1-2	TRBV28	ASSWVGTGLTYT
.	TRBJ1-4	TRBV15	ATSRAFLEKLF
.	TRBJ1-2	TRBV29-1	SVGEYGYT
TRBD2	TRBJ2-7	TRBV11-2	ASSGLAGTGAQY
.	TRBJ2-1	TRBV20-1	SARDAHLEQF
.	TRBJ1-1	TRBV28	ASRAPGAPTEAF
TRBD1	TRBJ2-7	TRBV7-2	ASSTGQGRSSYEQY
TRBD1	TRBJ1-6	TRBV10-3	AITPDRINSPLH
TRBD2	TRBJ2-4	TRBV20-1	SASSLLTRLAGVAQY
TRBD2	TRBJ2-1	TRBV20-1	SAVRSGGAHNEQF
.	TRBJ2-5	TRBV15	ATSRDMGGLASDEQY
TRBD1	TRBJ2-5	TRBV20-1	SARSGTGLETQY
TRBD2	TRBJ2-7	TRBV7-2	ASSLMSVSGTSYEQY
.	.	TRBV28	ASSLGTLEQY
.	TRBJ1-5	TRBV12-3/TRBV12-4	ASSLTEGWGNQPQH
.	TRBJ1-4	TRBV20-1	SARRNEKLF
.	TRBJ2-3	TRBV5-1	ASSLQGLYTDTQY
.	.	TRBV7-9	ASSPVAKNIQY
TRBD2	TRBJ2-3	TRBV5-1	ASSSTPIAGGSTDTQY
.	TRBJ1-2	TRBV25-1	ASSGAGPNYGYT
TRBD2	TRBJ2-1	TRBV28	ASRGGTSGGVEQF
.	TRBJ2-5	TRBV6-5	ASSYGGAERSYVSVQY
.	TRBJ2-3	TRBV7-2	ASSVRQGAGIRDTQY
.	TRBJ2-5	TRBV10-3	AISESGDTEETQY
.	TRBJ2-1	TRBV24-1	ATAASKGGYNEQF
TRBD1	TRBJ2-3	TRBV5-1	ASSSTGPRNTDTQY
.	TRBJ1-4	TRBV20-1	SARDLRESEKLF
TRBD1	TRBJ2-5	TRBV20-1	SAGTDRASETQY
.	.	TRBV7-2	ASSRTELEQY
.	TRBJ2-7	TRBV3-1	ASKEANSYEQH
TRBD2	TRBJ2-4	TRBV6-1	ASSGTRENIQY
.	TRBJ2-5	TRBV6-5	ASSRTRNGETQY
TRBD1	TRBJ1-2	TRBV5-1	ASSLTGGSVYGYT
TRBD1	TRBJ2-6	TRBV5-6	ASSLVRGQASGVNVLT
TRBD2	TRBJ2-5	TRBV3-1	ASSQDLRGGRQTQY
.	TRBJ1-1	TRBV6-6	ASSYGGDRGTEAF
TRBD2	TRBJ2-1	TRBV6-4	ASSAGLAANEQF
TRBD1	TRBJ2-7	TRBV20-1	SAPGQGAREQY
TRBD1	TRBJ1-4	TRBV7-9	ASSRQTGWDEKLF
.	TRBJ1-2	TRBV7-9	ASSLAIGRASNYGYT
.	TRBJ1-1	TRBV2	ASSLQGSAF
.	TRBJ2-5	TRBV5-1	ASSYGLEKETQY
.	TRBJ2-7	TRBV29-1	SVAHADEQY
.	TRBJ1-1	TRBV14	ASSHRRRDNTEAF
.	TRBJ1-1	TRBV20-1	SARVWGTEAF
.	TRBJ2-3	TRBV4-1	ASSPSYYGTDTQY